Shown below are 13 T cell receptor beta chains from a single sample sequenced in a study of cytomegalovirus exposure and HLA in healthy donors. Primers included in the PCR were 60 Vbeta and 13 Jbeta primers. Using immunoSEQ multiplex PCR, the repertoire was profiled, and TCRdb retains in-frame clones only, with some absent. Of around 150,000 clones listed, 70% to 80% were seen once; the top ten hold around an eighth. Sample: PBMCs. Receptor source: a woman aged 40 to 50 in good health and CMV-seronegative.

The V call is TRBV19, the J call TRBJ1-2; tentatively, D is TRBD1 (5 bases). Germline V CDR1 and CDR2: LNHDA, SQIVND (reference sequence). The V end lost 4 bases, the J end lost 8 bases, and 11 bases lay between the germline ends. This CDR3 has 12 amino acids. The CDR3 here is CASSTRQQGYTF. DNA for the CDR3: TGTGCCAGTAGTACCCGACAGCAAGGCTACACCTTC.

The CDR3 reads CASSAISSSGTDTQYF. DNA for the CDR3: TGTGCCAGCAGTGCCATCTCTAGCAGTGGCACAGATACGCAGTATTTT. The V gene is TRBV28, the J gene TRBJ2-3; D possibly corresponds to TRBD2 (5 bases). V was shortened by 5 bases and J by 1 base, with 16 bases between the two germline ends. CDR1 and CDR2 from the germline V gene are MDHEN and SYDVKM. The CDR3 spans 16 residues. The whole variable domain, filled in from reference TRBV28 and TRBJ2-3, reads DVKVTQSSRYLVKRTGEKVFLECVQDMDHENMFWYRQDPGLGLRLIYFSYDVKMKEKGDIPEGYSVSREKKERFSLILESASTNQTSMYLCASSAISSSGTDTQYFGPGTRLTVL.

The V gene is TRBV28, the J gene TRBJ2-7; TRBD1 matches 9 bases. With 5 bases clipped from V and 6 bases from J, the junction kept 11 bases outside the gene matches. Germline loops: CDR1 MDHEN, CDR2 SYDVKM. The CDR3 runs to 15 residues. CDR3 in DNA: TGTGCCAGCAGTCCTCCCGGGACAGGGATTTTCGAGCAGTACTTC. It specifies CASSPPGTGIFEQYF.

This clone was seen a few times. The chain joins TRBV9 to TRBJ2-7; TRBD2 agrees at 8 bases. This CDR3 has 15 amino acids. V lost 4 bases to trimming and J lost 3 bases; unmatched junction nucleotides: 9. Germline CDR1 is SGDLS and CDR2 is YYNGEE. The CDR3 DNA reads TGTGCCAGCAGCCCAAGGACTAGCACTTGCTACGAGCAGTACTTC. Translation gives CASSPRTSTCYEQYF. The full variable domain, rest sourced from reference TRBV9 and TRBJ2-7, is DSGVTQTPKHLITATGQRVTLRCSPRSGDLSVYWYQQSLDQGLQFLIQYYNGEERAKGNILERFSAQQFPDLHSELNLSSLELGDSALYFCASSPRTSTCYEQYFGPGTRLTVT.

V gene TRBV11-3 combines with J gene TRBJ2-7; perhaps TRBD1 as D (6 bases). Germline CDR1 SGHNT, CDR2 YENEEA. The length of the CDR3 is 14 residues. Between the trimmed V and J ends, which lost 5 bases and 2 bases, there was a span of 13 bases. CDR3 protein: CASSNRDTAYEQYF. Here the CDR3 DNA reads TGTGCCAGCAGCAACCGGGACACAGCCTACGAGCAGTACTTC.

This clone was counted a few times. The chain has TRBV5-4 and TRBJ2-7; 9 nucleotides align to TRBD2. After removal of 0 bases from V and 2 bases from J, the junction contained 3 bases not matched to a gene. The V gene's germline CDR1 is SGHNT and CDR2 YYREEE (reference sequence). The CDR3 totals 15 residues. The CDR3 protein is CASSLVGGRAYEQYF. CDR3 nucleotides: TGTGCCAGCAGCTTGGTTGGCGGGAGGGCCTACGAGCAGTACTTC.

CDR3 nucleotides: TGTGCCAGCAGCGGAGTGGACGGGGTTATGACTGGGGCCAACGTCCTGACTTTC. Protein product: CASSGVDGVMTGANVLTF. This sequence joins TRBV5-6 and TRBJ2-6, with a possible D match to TRBD2 (5 bases). Trimming stripped 4 bases from V and 2 bases from J, with 19 bases between. Germline V gene sequence: CDR1 SGHDT, CDR2 YYEEEE. This CDR3 has 18 amino acids. The complete variable domain, with remaining parts taken from reference TRBV5-6 and TRBJ2-6, reads DAGVTQSPTHLIKTRGQQVTLRCSPKSGHDTVSWYQQALGQGPQFIFQYYEEEERQRGNFPDRFSGHQFPNYSSELNVNALLLGDSALYLCASSGVDGVMTGANVLTFGAGSRLTVL.

A word on this clone: Compared with germline, one end of the junction differs, possibly owing to a read error. The V and J genes are TRBV6-6 and TRBJ1-1, with 9 positions matching TRBD1. Germline assignment: CDR1 MNHNY and CDR2 SVGAGI (reference sequence). The length of the CDR3 is 14 residues. CDR3 in DNA: TGTGCCAACAGTGCGACAGGGGGGGGCACTGAAGCTTTCTTT. Amino acid sequence: CANSATGGGTEAFF.

This clone was found once. This chain joins TRBV28 and TRBJ1-4; D is unclear. Germline CDR1 reads MDHEN; CDR2 reads SYDVKM. Trimming removed 4 bases at V and 7 bases at J, with 16 bases between. The length of the CDR3 is 15 residues. The CDR3 nucleotides are TGTGCCAGCAGTTACCGCACCCGACACGCTGAAAAACTGTTTTTT. Translation: CASSYRTRHAEKLFF.

This clone was detected only a few times. CDR3 sequence reads: CASSDSVVSPETQYF. DNA for the CDR3: TGTGCCAGCAGTGACTCAGTGGTTAGCCCAGAGACCCAGTACTTC. The chain combines TRBV6-4 with TRBJ2-5; D is ambiguous. The V end lost 0 bases, the J end lost 4 bases, and 12 bases lay between the germline ends. The germline gives CDR1 MRHNA, CDR2 SNTAGT. The CDR3 sequence is 15 residues long.

This rearrangement joins TRBV27 to TRBJ1-2; D is possibly TRBD1 (6 bases). In germline, CDR1 is MNHEY, CDR2 SMNVEV (reference sequence). V lost 1 base to trimming and J lost 4 bases, with 13 bases between them. The CDR3 totals 15 residues. The CDR3 is CASSLFAGEGYGYTF. DNA for the CDR3: TGTGCCAGCAGTTTATTTGCAGGGGAGGGCTATGGCTACACCTTC.

This chain links TRBV5-1 with TRBJ2-7; D remains ambiguous. V was shortened by 2 bases and J by 0 bases, with 6 bases between the two germline ends. This CDR3 contains 13 residues. Per the germline V gene, CDR1 is SGHRS and CDR2 is YFSETQ. The CDR3 here is CASSLRSSYEQYF. In DNA form, the CDR3 reads TGCGCCAGCAGCTTACGGAGCTCCTACGAGCAGTACTTC.

Comment on this clone: The same CDR3 arises from other DNA sequences in this sample as well. The gene calls are TRBV7-9 and TRBJ2-5; TRBD2 matches 14 bases. This CDR3 is 18 amino acids long. Germline values: CDR1 SEHNR, CDR2 FQNEAQ (reference sequence). V lost 3 bases and J lost 4; bases outside the gene matches: 10. The CDR3 protein is CASSFGLAGGNLAETQYF. The CDR3 DNA reads TGTGCCAGCAGCTTCGGACTAGCGGGGGGAAATCTTGCAGAGACCCAGTACTTC. The entire variable domain, with the rest obtained from reference TRBV7-9 and TRBJ2-5, is as follows: DTGVSQNPRHKITKRGQNVTFRCDPISEHNRLYWYRQTLGQGPEFLTYFQNEAQLEKSRLLSDRFSAERPKGSFSTLEIQRTEQGDSAMYLCASSFGLAGGNLAETQYFGPGTRLLVL.